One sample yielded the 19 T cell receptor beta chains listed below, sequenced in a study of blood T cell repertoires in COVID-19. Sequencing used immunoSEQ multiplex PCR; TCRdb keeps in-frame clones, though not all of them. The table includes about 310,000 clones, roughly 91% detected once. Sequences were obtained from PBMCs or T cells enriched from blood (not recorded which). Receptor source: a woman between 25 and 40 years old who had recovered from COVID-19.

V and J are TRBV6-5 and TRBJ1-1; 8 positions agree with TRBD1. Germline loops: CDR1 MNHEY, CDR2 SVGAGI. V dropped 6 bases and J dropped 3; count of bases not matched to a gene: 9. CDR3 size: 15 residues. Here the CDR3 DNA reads TGTGCCAGCAGCCGGACAGGGTCGGATGACACTGAAGCTTTCTTT. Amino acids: CASSRTGSDDTEAFF.

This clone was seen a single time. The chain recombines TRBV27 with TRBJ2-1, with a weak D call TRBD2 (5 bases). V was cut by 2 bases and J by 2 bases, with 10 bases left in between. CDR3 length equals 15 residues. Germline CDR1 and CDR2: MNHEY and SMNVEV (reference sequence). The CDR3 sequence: CASSLGRGTYNEQFF. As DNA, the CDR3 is TGTGCCAGCAGTTTAGGTCGGGGTACCTACAATGAGCAGTTCTTC.

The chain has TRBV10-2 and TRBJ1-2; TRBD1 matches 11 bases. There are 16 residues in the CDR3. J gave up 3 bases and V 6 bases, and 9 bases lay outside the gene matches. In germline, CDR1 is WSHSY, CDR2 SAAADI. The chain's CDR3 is CASRTGTGGSDYGYTF. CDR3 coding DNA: TGCGCCAGCAGAACCGGGACAGGGGGGTCGGACTATGGCTACACCTTC.

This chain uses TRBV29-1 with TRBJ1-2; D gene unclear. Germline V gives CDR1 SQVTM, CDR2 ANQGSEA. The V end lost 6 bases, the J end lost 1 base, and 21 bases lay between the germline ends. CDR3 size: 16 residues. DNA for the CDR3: TGCAGCGTCTCACTGGGCACCTCCTCCGATAACTATGGCTACACCTTC. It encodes CSVSLGTSSDNYGYTF.

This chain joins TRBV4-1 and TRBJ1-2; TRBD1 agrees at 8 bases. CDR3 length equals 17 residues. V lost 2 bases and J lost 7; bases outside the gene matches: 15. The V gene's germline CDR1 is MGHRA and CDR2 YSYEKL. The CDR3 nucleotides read TGCGCCAGCAGCCAACGTACCCCGTCGACAGGGGACTTTGGCTACACCTTC. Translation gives CASSQRTPSTGDFGYTF.

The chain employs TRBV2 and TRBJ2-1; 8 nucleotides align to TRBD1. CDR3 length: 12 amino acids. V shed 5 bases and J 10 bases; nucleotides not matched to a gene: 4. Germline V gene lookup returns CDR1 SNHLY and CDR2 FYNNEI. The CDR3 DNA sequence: TGTGCCAGCAGTAGGACAGGGTACGAGCAGTTCTTC. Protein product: CASSRTGYEQFF. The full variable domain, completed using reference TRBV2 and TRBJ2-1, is EPEVTQTPSHQVTQMGQEVILRCVPISNHLYFYWYRQILGQKVEFLVSFYNNEISEKSEIFDDQFSVERPDGSNFTLKIRSTKLEDSAMYFCASSRTGYEQFFGPGTRLTVL.

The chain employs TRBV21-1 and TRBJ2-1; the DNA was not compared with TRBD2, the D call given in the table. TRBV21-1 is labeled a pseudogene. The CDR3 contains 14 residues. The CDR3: CASVFRGRYDEQFF. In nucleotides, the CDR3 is TGTGCCAGCGTATTCCGCGGGAGGTATGATGAGCAGTTCTTC.

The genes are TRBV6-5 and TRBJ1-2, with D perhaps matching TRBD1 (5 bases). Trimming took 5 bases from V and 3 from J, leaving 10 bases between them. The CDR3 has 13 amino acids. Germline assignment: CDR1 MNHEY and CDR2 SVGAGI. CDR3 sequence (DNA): TGTGCCAGCAGTCCCAGGGTACACTATGGCTACACCTTC. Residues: CASSPRVHYGYTF.

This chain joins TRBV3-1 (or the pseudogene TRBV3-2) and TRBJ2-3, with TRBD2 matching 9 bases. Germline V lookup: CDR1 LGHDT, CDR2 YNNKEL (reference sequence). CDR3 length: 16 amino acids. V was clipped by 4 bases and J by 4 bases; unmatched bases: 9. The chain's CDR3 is CASSLNLAGEADTQYF. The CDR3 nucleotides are TGTGCCAGCAGCCTAAATTTAGCGGGAGAGGCAGATACGCAGTATTTT.

Written as DNA, the CDR3 is TGTGCCAGCTCACCACCCAGACCGGGTGGGGCTTTCTTT. It is translated as CASSPPRPGGAFF. The chain employs TRBV18 and TRBJ1-1; no reliable D call. This CDR3 has 13 residues. Per germline, CDR1 KGHSH and CDR2 LQKENI. Trimming removed 0 bases at V and 11 bases at J, with 13 bases between. Full variable domain (outside the CDR3, taken from reference TRBV18 and TRBJ1-1): NAGVMQNPRHLVRRRGQEARLRCSPMKGHSHVYWYRQLPEEGLKFMVYLQKENIIDESGMPKERFSAEFPKEGPSILRIQQVVRGDSAAYFCASSPPRPGGAFFGQGTRLTVV.

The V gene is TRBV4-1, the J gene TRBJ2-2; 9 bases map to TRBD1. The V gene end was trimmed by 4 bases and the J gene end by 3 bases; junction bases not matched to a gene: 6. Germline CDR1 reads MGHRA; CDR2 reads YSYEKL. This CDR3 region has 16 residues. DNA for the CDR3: TGCGCCAGCAGCCGACCTACAGGGGGCGACACCGGGGAGCTGTTTTTT. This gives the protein CASSRPTGGDTGELFF.

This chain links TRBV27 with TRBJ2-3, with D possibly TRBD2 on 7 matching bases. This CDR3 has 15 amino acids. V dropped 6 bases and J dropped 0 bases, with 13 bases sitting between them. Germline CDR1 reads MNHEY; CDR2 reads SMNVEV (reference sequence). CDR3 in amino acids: CASRRRGASTDTQYF. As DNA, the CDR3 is TGTGCCAGCAGACGCCGGGGGGCGAGCACAGATACGCAGTATTTT.

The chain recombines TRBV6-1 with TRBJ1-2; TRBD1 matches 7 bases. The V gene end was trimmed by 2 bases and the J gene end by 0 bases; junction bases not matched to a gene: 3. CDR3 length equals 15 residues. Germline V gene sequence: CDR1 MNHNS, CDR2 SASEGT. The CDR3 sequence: CASSERDSPNYGYTF. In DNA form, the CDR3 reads TGTGCCAGCAGTGAAAGGGACAGCCCTAACTATGGCTACACCTTC.

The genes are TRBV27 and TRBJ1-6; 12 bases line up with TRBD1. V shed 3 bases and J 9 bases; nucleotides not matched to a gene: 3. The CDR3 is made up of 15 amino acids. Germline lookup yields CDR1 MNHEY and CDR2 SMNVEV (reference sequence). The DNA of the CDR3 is TGTGCCAGCAGTTTGTGGGACAGGGGGCGTTCACCCCTCCACTTT. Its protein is CASSLWDRGRSPLHF.

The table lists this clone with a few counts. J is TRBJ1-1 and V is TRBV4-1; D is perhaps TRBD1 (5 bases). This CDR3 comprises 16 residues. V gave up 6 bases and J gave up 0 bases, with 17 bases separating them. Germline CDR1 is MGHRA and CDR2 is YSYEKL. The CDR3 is CASRPTRQNLNTEAFF. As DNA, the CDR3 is TGCGCCAGCAGACCTACCCGACAGAACCTGAACACTGAAGCTTTCTTT.

The CDR3 coding sequence is TGTGCCAGCAGCACGCGAGCGGGAGGTACTGAGACCCAGTACTTC. Translated, it gives CASSTRAGGTETQYF. The gene calls are TRBV7-2 and TRBJ2-5; 9 nucleotides line up with TRBD2. J was trimmed by 5 bases and V by 5 bases; bases with no gene match: 9. The V gene's germline CDR1 is SGHTA and CDR2 FQGNSA. The CDR3 covers 15 residues.

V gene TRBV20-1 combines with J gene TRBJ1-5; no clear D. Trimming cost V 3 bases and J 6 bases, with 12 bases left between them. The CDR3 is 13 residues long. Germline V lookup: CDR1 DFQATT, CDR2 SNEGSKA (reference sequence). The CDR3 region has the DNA TGCAGTGCTAGTTTGTCCGGGTCTCAGCCCCAGCATTTT. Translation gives CSASLSGSQPQHF.

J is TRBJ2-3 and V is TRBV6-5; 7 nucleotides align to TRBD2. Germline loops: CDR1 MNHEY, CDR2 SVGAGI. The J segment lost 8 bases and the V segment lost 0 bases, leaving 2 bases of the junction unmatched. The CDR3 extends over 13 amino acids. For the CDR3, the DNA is TGTGCCAGCAGTTACTCGTCGGGGGGTACGCAGTATTTT. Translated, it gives CASSYSSGGTQYF.

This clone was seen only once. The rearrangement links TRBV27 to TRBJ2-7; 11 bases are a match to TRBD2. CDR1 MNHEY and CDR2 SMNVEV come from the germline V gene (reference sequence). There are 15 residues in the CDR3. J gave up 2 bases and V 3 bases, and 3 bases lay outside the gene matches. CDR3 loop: CASSFLTSGAYEQYF. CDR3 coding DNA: TGTGCCAGCAGTTTTTTGACTAGCGGGGCCTACGAGCAGTACTTC.